This T cell receptor (beta chain) was documented in a study of blood T cell repertoires in COVID-19. Across the study: COVID-19 samples collected from the United States, Italy and Spain covered acute and convalescent phases. From T cells, B-cell-depleted T cells, or PBMCs came the material, which was cDNA or gDNA.

J was trimmed by 1 base and V by 8 bases; bases with no gene match: 4. The germline V gene encodes CDR1 SNHLY and CDR2 FYNNEI. CDR3 length: 13 residues. Authors' methods: Reference gene primer amplification gave estimated nucleated cell counts. Data came from immunoSEQ multiplex PCR; TCRdb stores just in-frame clones and leaves some out. For V, J and clone size, that table is used; D and trimming come from the DNA. The table shows about 200,000 clones, with about 85% occurring only once. In this sample, this clone turned up once. Sequencing was performed on peripheral blood. The TCR was taken from an elderly woman with acute or convalescent COVID-19. The chain combines TRBV2 with TRBJ1-2; 7 nucleotides align to TRBD1. As DNA, the CDR3 is TGTGCCAGCCGGGACAGTTTTAACTATGGCTACACCTTC. This codes for CASRDSFNYGYTF.